This T cell receptor (beta chain) was captured in a study of T cell changes during pregnancy in multiple sclerosis (dated by TCRdb to the late 2010s). Some background on the complete study: The study examined how the T cell repertoire changed over the course of pregnancy in women with multiple sclerosis.

A note on this clone: The antigen this receptor binds is unknown. The input lacks base qualities; no much larger clone sits a single base away.

The library was made by the immunoSEQ multiplex PCR assay. Imported from immuneACCESS, the table was reduced by TCRdb to in-frame sequences with V and J called. These copies leave out some clones; in studies compared against another copy, an unresolved V gene accounts for under half, and the cause of the remainder is not known. This sample comprises tens of thousands of clones, 75% to 90% of them detected only once. The ten largest clones capture 0.5% to 0.75% of the sample. The CDR3, cysteine through phenylalanine, is 13 amino acids long. CDR3 DNA only is kept here, 39 bases in frame from base 1. The germline V gene gives CDR1 as WSHSY and CDR2 as SAAADI. V and J are truncated by 7 bases and 1 base respectively, leaving an intervening sequence of 10 bases.

The chain links TRBV10-2 with TRBJ2-5, with the identity of the D gene unclear. This specimen was CD4+ T cells from peripheral blood mononuclear cells, taken in the first trimester of pregnancy. The source is a female donor with multiple sclerosis, enrolled in a pregnancy study. Read as DNA, the sequence is TGCGCCAGCAATCCCCCCGGCCAAGAGACCCAGTACTTC. The translation is CASNPPGQETQYF.